This TCR beta chain was sequenced for a study of T cell responses to AZD1222 COVID-19 vaccine. Study findings and constraints: Only 5 or 6 people who got AZD1222 tested seropositive at baseline. Possibly, clonal diversity was underestimated; donors were largely white British and included more females. Spike regions recognized by vaccine-associated CD4 TCRs spanned the protein, led by 160-218 and 743-854.

The assay was immunoSEQ multiplex PCR, and TCRdb's table has in-frame clones only and misses some. Seen here are approximately 110,000 clones, about nine tenths observed once, and the top ten hold about 5%. Notes on this clone: Its antigen is undetermined.

Sequencing used peripheral blood, obtained on day 0 of AZD1222 vaccination. The origin of this receptor is an adult in good health.

CDR3 nucleotide sequence: TGTGCCAGCAGCCCCCCAGCAGGGGCCTTGAACACCGGGGAGCTGTTTTTT. It specifies CASSPPAGALNTGELFF. This chain uses TRBV16 with TRBJ2-2; possibly TRBD1 for D (6 bases). This CDR3 is 17 amino acids long. The germline CDR1 and CDR2 sequences are KGHSY and FQNENV. Trimming removed 4 bases at V and 1 base at J, with 16 bases between.